This entry concerns a single T cell receptor beta chain. A read error may produce the germline difference seen at one junction end. Per the original data handling: The authors estimated nucleated cell counts from reference gene primer amplification. Generated by immunoSEQ multiplex PCR, the TCRdb table keeps only in-frame clones and is missing some. That table gives V, J and clone size, and the DNA gave D and trimming. The table has over 200,000 clones, 65% to 90% seen once. This record comes from a study of blood T cell repertoires in COVID-19. Each participant's cohort was designated according to participant-reported clinical history. The sample taken for sequencing was PBMCs or T cells enriched from blood (not recorded which). This clonotype originated in a woman between 50 and 59 years old with acute COVID-19.

CDR3 in amino acids: CASSTRQGFSHEQYF. The CDR3 DNA reads as TGTGCCAGCAGTACTCGACAGGGGTTCTCCCACGAGCAGTACTTC. The V and J genes are TRBV28 and TRBJ2-7, with 8 bases matching TRBD1. Germline CDR1 is MDHEN and CDR2 is SYDVKM. There are 15 residues in the CDR3.